The rows below give T cell receptor beta chains drawn from one sample of a study of blood T cell repertoires in COVID-19. This table comes from immunoSEQ multiplex PCR, and its TCRdb copy is limited to in-frame clones, with some not included. This sample carries more than 150,000 clones, 70% to 80% of them seen once, and the ten largest clones take approximately 15%. The sequencing input was PBMCs or T cells enriched from blood (not recorded which). All receptors come from a woman between 50 and 59 years old who had recovered from COVID-19. Both conserved end residues are part of each CDR3. D genes are given only for firm matches. A row's size may be missing; if present it is once, few, many or a size class.

clone size	V gene	D gene	J gene	CDR3 protein	CDR3 DNA
few	TRBV6-2/TRBV6-3	TRBD1	TRBJ2-3	CASSKGDRDTDTQYF	TGTGCCAGCAGTAAGGGGGACAGGGACACAGATACGCAGTATTTT
once	TRBV9	.	TRBJ1-4	CASSHRAATNEKLFF	TGTGCCAGTTCGCACAGGGCCGCAACTAATGAAAAACTGTTTTTT
.	TRBV7-6	TRBD1	TRBJ2-3	CASSFRDRGPDTQYF	TGTGCCAGCAGCTTCCGGGACAGGGGCCCAGATACGCAGTATTTT
once	TRBV27	TRBD2	TRBJ2-7	CASSPRKHSGSSYEQYF	TGTGCCAGCAGTCCCCGAAAACACAGCGGGAGTTCCTACGAGCAGTACTTC
.	TRBV29-1	TRBD2	TRBJ2-1	CSAPGLAGGGSYNEQFF	TGCAGCGCACCGGGACTAGCGGGAGGAGGGTCCTACAATGAGCAGTTCTTC
.	TRBV14	.	TRBJ2-7	CASSQRGGILTYEQYF	TGTGCCAGCAGCCAAAGGGGCGGGATATTAACCTACGAGCAGTACTTC
.	TRBV19	.	TRBJ1-5	CASMDIGRAQHF	TGTGCCAGTATGGACATTGGTAGGGCCCAGCATTTT
.	TRBV30	.	TRBJ2-7	CAWSVGGHSYEQYF	TGTGCCTGGAGTGTGGGGGGTCACTCCTACGAGCAGTACTTC
.	TRBV30	.	TRBJ1-1	CAWATGSQTEAFF	TGTGCCTGGGCAACAGGGTCGCAAACTGAAGCTTTCTTT
.	TRBV7-3	TRBD2	TRBJ2-1	CASSALGLAGVHNEQFF	TGTGCCAGCAGCGCCCTAGGACTAGCGGGAGTACACAATGAGCAGTTCTTC
.	TRBV7-2	.	TRBJ1-5	CASSLASQVNQPQHF	TGTGCCAGCAGCTTAGCTTCACAGGTCAATCAGCCCCAGCATTTT
.	TRBV28	.	TRBJ1-2	CASSWASSNYGYTF	TGTGCCAGCAGTTGGGCCAGCTCTAACTATGGCTACACCTTC
.	TRBV11-3	.	TRBJ1-1	CASSKSALNTEAFF	TGTGCCAGCAGCAAGAGCGCCCTTAACACTGAAGCTTTCTTT
.	TRBV5-4	TRBD2	TRBJ2-3	CASSTHRTSGTGAGDTQYF	TGTGCCAGCAGCACTCACCGGACTAGCGGGACGGGGGCAGGCGATACGCAGTATTTT
once	TRBV4-2	TRBD2	TRBJ2-7	CASSQAQREGYEQYF	TGTGCCAGCAGCCAAGCCCAGCGGGAGGGCTACGAGCAGTACTTC
.	TRBV19	.	TRBJ1-5	CASRAGQLRQPQHF	TGTGCCAGTAGGGCGGGGCAGTTAAGGCAGCCCCAGCATTTT
.	TRBV3-1/TRBV3-2	.	TRBJ2-1	CASSQDGRTPSREQFF	TGTGCCAGCAGCCAAGATGGGAGGACTCCCAGTCGGGAGCAGTTCTTC
once	TRBV9	TRBD2	TRBJ2-1	CASSVDGGSILNEQFF	TGTGCCAGCAGCGTAGATGGCGGGAGTATATTAAATGAGCAGTTCTTC
once	TRBV28	TRBD1	TRBJ1-5	CASRRPLVGTDSPGQPQHF	TGTGCCAGCAGGCGGCCCCTGGTCGGGACAGATTCACCTGGGCAGCCCCAGCATTTT
.	TRBV18	.	TRBJ2-7	CASSYSYEQYF	TGTGCCAGCTCGTACTCCTACGAGCAGTACTTC
once	TRBV6-5	.	TRBJ1-1	CASSYGVRTANTEAFF	TGTGCCAGCAGTTACGGGGTGAGGACAGCAAACACTGAAGCTTTCTTT
few	TRBV4-1	.	TRBJ1-1	CASSLRGDGNGAFF	TGCGCCAGCAGCCTTCGGGGGGACGGAAACGGAGCTTTCTTT
.	TRBV6-4	TRBD1	TRBJ2-3	CASRRQGDTDTQYF	TGTGCCAGCAGAAGACAGGGAGACACAGATACGCAGTATTTT
.	TRBV19	.	TRBJ2-6	CASSAQATRYSGANVLTF	TGTGCCAGTAGTGCACAGGCCACCCGATACTCTGGGGCCAACGTCCTGACTTTC
.	TRBV5-1	TRBD2	TRBJ2-7	CASSMGLAGGPYSYEQYF	TGCGCCAGCAGCATGGGACTAGCGGGAGGGCCTTATTCCTACGAGCAGTACTTC
.	TRBV9	.	TRBJ2-1	CASSVGQGKFNEQFF	TGTGCCAGCAGCGTAGGTCAGGGCAAGTTTAATGAGCAGTTCTTC
.	TRBV12-3/TRBV12-4	.	TRBJ1-1	CASSFGGDTEAFF	TGTGCCAGCAGTTTCGGTGGAGACACTGAAGCTTTCTTT
.	TRBV28	.	TRBJ1-5	CASSSVGGVSNQPQHF	TGTGCCAGCAGTTCGGTAGGGGGGGTAAGCAATCAGCCCCAGCATTTT
.	TRBV14	TRBD2	TRBJ2-1	CASSPGLGRNEQFF	TGTGCCAGCAGCCCGGGACTAGGCAGGAATGAGCAGTTCTTC
.	TRBV5-4	TRBD2	TRBJ2-3	CASTKSGGRRDTQYF	TGTGCCAGCACCAAAAGCGGGGGGCGCAGAGATACGCAGTATTTT
.	TRBV7-9	TRBD2	TRBJ2-1	CASSHAGTSGIHEQFF	TGTGCCAGCAGCCACGCCGGGACTAGCGGGATACATGAGCAGTTCTTC
.	TRBV6-1	.	TRBJ2-1	CASSEHSSANNEQFF	TGTGCCAGCAGTGAACATTCTAGCGCGAACAATGAGCAGTTCTTC
.	TRBV11-3	TRBD1	TRBJ2-2	CASSLKGARTGELFF	TGTGCCAGCAGCTTAAAGGGGGCTCGGACCGGGGAGCTGTTTTTT
.	TRBV2	TRBD1	TRBJ1-1	CASRGTGMNTEAFF	TGTGCCAGCAGGGGGACAGGGATGAACACTGAAGCTTTCTTT
.	TRBV27	.	TRBJ2-1	CASTKEPPYNEQFF	TGTGCCAGCACTAAGGAGCCCCCCTACAATGAGCAGTTCTTC
.	TRBV5-1	.	TRBJ1-4	CASSLDGNPQAEKLFF	TGCGCCAGCAGCTTGGATGGGAATCCACAGGCTGAAAAACTGTTTTTT
.	TRBV5-1	TRBD1	TRBJ1-4	CASSPGGPNEKLFF	TGCGCCAGCAGCCCAGGGGGGCCCAACGAAAAACTGTTTTTT
once	TRBV27	TRBD1	TRBJ2-1	CASSLSPGQGYNEQFF	TGTGCCAGCAGTTTATCCCCGGGACAGGGATACAATGAGCAGTTCTTC
once	TRBV10-3	.	TRBJ2-6	CAISESGGRSGANVLTF	TGTGCCATCAGTGAGTCAGGAGGACGGTCTGGGGCCAACGTCCTGACTTTC